Detailed here is one T cell receptor beta chain. Its antigen is unknown. These data are taken from a study of T cell responses to AZD1222 COVID-19 vaccine. General study results and limits: White British donors predominated, females outnumbered males, and clonal diversity was possibly underestimated. Unmutated variant regions are reportedly the target of nearly half of TCRs that are spike-specific. Researchers took repertoire samples only after the peak T cell response had come. Regions 160-218 and 743-854 dominated among vaccine-associated CD4 TCRs spanning spike.

Repertoires were generated with immunoSEQ multiplex PCR, while TCRdb's copy carries only in-frame clones and drops some. The sample has some 190,000 clones; around 94% are singletons. This CDR3 region has 12 residues. Trimming removed 1 base at V and 10 bases at J, with 7 bases between. Germline CDR1 reads SGHTA; CDR2 reads FQGNSA. V gene TRBV7-2 combines with J gene TRBJ2-2; D ambiguous. The receptor comes from an adult who received the MenACWY meningococcal vaccine as a control. The sample consisted of peripheral blood, taken 28 days after the second dose of the MenACWY control vaccine. The DNA for the CDR3 is TGTGCCAGCAGCTTAGTCGGTGCGGAGCTGTTTTTT. It translates to CASSLVGAELFF.